Below, 17 T cell receptor beta chains from the same sample are listed, as sequenced in a study of blood T cell repertoires in COVID-19. Assay: immunoSEQ multiplex PCR; the TCRdb copy retains only in-frame clones and omits some. The sample lists roughly 320,000 clones, 90% occurring once. The sequencing input was PBMCs or T cells enriched from blood (not recorded which). The source of these receptors is a woman between 25 and 40 years old who had been exposed to COVID-19.

The V and J genes are TRBV9 and TRBJ1-2; D is uncertain. The CDR3 consists of 14 residues. With 0 bases removed from V and 2 bases from J, the gap between germline ends came to 8 bases. Germline loops: CDR1 SGDLS, CDR2 YYNGEE. The CDR3 DNA follows: TGTGCCAGCAGCGTAGGTAGGAGCAACTATGGCTACACCTTC. Translated, it gives CASSVGRSNYGYTF.

The chain uses TRBV3-1 (or the pseudogene TRBV3-2) and TRBJ2-1, with 8 positions matching TRBD2. Germline V CDR1 and CDR2: LGHDT, YNNKEL (reference sequence). With 2 bases clipped from V and 0 bases from J, the junction kept 3 bases outside the gene matches. The CDR3 loop spans 16 amino acids. The CDR3 loop reads CASSQIAGGSYNEQFF. The DNA for the CDR3 is TGTGCCAGCAGCCAAATCGCGGGGGGCTCCTACAATGAGCAGTTCTTC.

This clone appeared a single time. The chain employs TRBV7-2 and TRBJ1-2; TRBD1 matches at 10 bases. This CDR3 is built from 14 residues. V was clipped by 8 bases and J by 7 bases; unmatched bases: 10. The germline V gene has CDR1 SGHTA and CDR2 FQGNSA. The CDR3 DNA follows: TGTGCCAGCGGTATAGACAGGGGGCTTGCTGGCTACACCTTC. Amino acid sequence: CASGIDRGLAGYTF.

This clone has just a few counts. The CDR3 bases are TGCGCCAGCAGCAAGGACACCGATAATTCACCCCTCCACTTT. It encodes CASSKDTDNSPLHF. The gene calls are TRBV5-1 and TRBJ1-6, with D perhaps TRBD1 (5 bases). This CDR3 comprises 14 residues. V shed 4 bases and J shed 5 bases, with 10 bases lying between them. Germline-derived CDR1 and CDR2 are SGHRS and YFSETQ.

J is TRBJ1-2 and V is TRBV9; no definite D call. V gave up 0 bases and J gave up 1 base, with 4 bases separating them. This CDR3 comprises 13 residues. CDR1 and CDR2 from the germline V gene are SGDLS and YYNGEE. CDR3 sequence reads: CASSVDGNYGYTF. The CDR3 DNA reads TGTGCCAGCAGCGTAGACGGTAACTATGGCTACACCTTC.

This clone was recorded only once. The chain carries TRBV5-1 and TRBJ1-2, with TRBD1 as a possible D gene (6 bases). V lost 0 bases, J lost 0 bases, and 15 bases lay in between. Germline CDR1 and CDR2: SGHRS and YFSETQ. CDR3 size: 17 residues. The DNA for the CDR3 is TGCGCCAGCAGCTTGGACCCCGGACAGACTCCTAACTATGGCTACACCTTC. It encodes CASSLDPGQTPNYGYTF. Drawing the rest from reference TRBV5-1 and TRBJ1-2, the complete variable domain is KAGVTQTPRYLIKTRGQQVTLSCSPISGHRSVSWYQQTPGQGLQFLFEYFSETQRNKGNFPGRFSGRQFSNSRSEMNVSTLELGDSALYLCASSLDPGQTPNYGYTFGSGTRLTVV.

V and J are TRBV19 and TRBJ1-1; D not resolved. Germline loops: CDR1 LNHDA, CDR2 SQIVND (reference sequence). The CDR3 is 11 amino acids. V was pared by 4 bases and J by 7 bases, with 7 bases between. CDR3 bases: TGTGCCAGTAGTACGACAAGTGAAGCTTTCTTT. The encoded protein is CASSTTSEAFF.

This clone was seen only a few times. V is TRBV4-1 and J is TRBJ1-5; D perhaps matches TRBD1 (5 bases). Germline CDR1 and CDR2: MGHRA and YSYEKL. CDR3 size: 15 residues. With 6 bases removed from V and 1 base from J, the gap between germline ends came to 13 bases. The CDR3 DNA is TGCGCCAGCAGACCGGGAGCAGGGAGCAATCAGCCCCAGCATTTT. The encoded protein is CASRPGAGSNQPQHF.

The gene calls are TRBV6-5 and TRBJ1-6; TRBD1 aligns across 7 bases. Germline lookup yields CDR1 MNHEY and CDR2 SVGAGI. V dropped 7 bases and J dropped 5; count of bases not matched to a gene: 8. This CDR3 is 15 amino acids long. The CDR3 bases are TGTGCCAGCACGGTGACAGGGCTAGATAATTCACCCCTCCACTTT. Its translation is CASTVTGLDNSPLHF.

The V and J genes are TRBV2 and TRBJ1-1, with D hard to call. This CDR3 spans 13 amino acids. Between the trimmed V and J ends, which lost 2 bases and 10 bases, there was a span of 14 bases. From germline, CDR1 is SNHLY and CDR2 FYNNEI. The DNA of the CDR3 is TGTGCCAGCAGTGAATCTTGGACTCGTTTAGCTTTCTTT. As protein: CASSESWTRLAFF.

The V call is TRBV6-4, the J call TRBJ1-1, with a tentative D call TRBD1 (6 bases). The CDR3 totals 12 residues. Trimming left V 8 bases short and J 3 bases short, with 10 bases between. Germline assignment: CDR1 MRHNA and CDR2 SNTAGT. The CDR3 spells CASRGGDTEAFF. CDR3 sequence (DNA): TGTGCCAGCCGAGGGGGGGACACTGAAGCTTTCTTT.

This clone was recorded only once. This chain joins TRBV2 and TRBJ2-7; possibly TRBD1 for D (5 bases). CDR1 SNHLY and CDR2 FYNNEI come from the germline V gene. V was cut by 2 bases and J by 7 bases, with 12 bases left in between. This CDR3 region has 13 residues. DNA for the CDR3: TGTGCCAGCAGTGAACAGGGAATGGGGGAGCAGTACTTC. It yields the protein CASSEQGMGEQYF.

This clone showed up many times. This CDR3 is missing its conserved last phenylalanine or tryptophan, likely due to a read error. It is unclear where the CDR3 begins or ends on the DNA, so no DNA is shown, and the CDR3 is as TCRdb lists it. The chain joins TRBV18 to TRBJ1-1; the DNA was not compared with TRBD1, the D call given in the table. Germline V gene lookup returns CDR1 KGHSH and CDR2 LQKENI. The CDR3 length equals 13 residues, ends included. The CDR3 loop is CASSPYPQGECRL.

The chain recombines TRBV7-2 with TRBJ1-2, with 8 bases fitting TRBD1. The CDR3 is made up of 17 amino acids. Germline lookup yields CDR1 SGHTA and CDR2 FQGNSA. The V and J ends lost 0 bases and 4 bases, in that order; junction bases with no gene match: 10. The DNA of the CDR3 is TGTGCCAGCAGCTTAGCGCCGGGACAGGACCATCGCTATGGCTACACCTTC. It yields the protein CASSLAPGQDHRYGYTF. Complete variable domain (other parts from reference TRBV7-2 and TRBJ1-2): GAGVSQSPSNKVTEKGKDVELRCDPISGHTALYWYRQSLGQGLEFLIYFQGNSAPDKSGLPSDRFSAERTGGSVSTLTIQRTQQEDSAVYLCASSLAPGQDHRYGYTFGSGTRLTVV.

The sample holds one count of this clone. The chain uses TRBV9 and TRBJ2-1, with TRBD2 matching over 10 bases. This CDR3 contains 14 residues. Trimming removed 2 bases from V and 8 bases from J; junction bases left unmatched: 4. Germline V gene sequence: CDR1 SGDLS, CDR2 YYNGEE. CDR3 amino acids: CASSVASGGDEQFF. In DNA form, the CDR3 reads TGTGCCAGCAGCGTGGCTAGCGGGGGCGATGAGCAGTTCTTC.

The chain joins TRBV25-1 to TRBJ1-2; TRBD1 might be the D (6 bases). The CDR3 length is 14 residues. Looked up from germline, CDR1 is MGHDK and CDR2 is SYGVNS. The V end was cut by 4 bases, the J end by 4 bases, with 13 bases between. This chain's CDR3 is CASSAMTGPYGYTF. CDR3 coding DNA: TGTGCCAGCAGTGCTATGACAGGACCCTATGGCTACACCTTC.

The V and J genes are TRBV15 and TRBJ1-5; possible D gene TRBD1, 5 bases. The ends were cut back, 2 bases at V and 6 bases at J, with 5 bases in the middle. The CDR3 length is 12 residues. Per germline, CDR1 LNHNV and CDR2 YYDKDF (reference sequence). CDR3 loop: CATSRQGQPQHF. The CDR3 DNA sequence: TGTGCCACCAGCAGACAGGGTCAGCCCCAGCATTTT.